This T cell receptor (beta chain) was sequenced during a study of spatial heterogeneity in lung cancer. As for the study in general: Donation came from 70 or so patients with untreated early-stage non-small cell lung cancer. Across the raw uncorrected reads, a unique TCR and UMI combination was observed, on average, more than ten times.

TCRdb itself ran the 5' RACE reads through MiXCR, one entry per CDR3 protein. The sample lists approximately 50,000 distinct CDR3 sequences, around 7% occurring once. This clonotype was seen only a few times. V lost 3 bases to trimming and J lost 2 bases, with 9 bases between them. Germline V gene sequence: CDR1 SGHRS, CDR2 YFSETQ. CDR3 length: 13 amino acids. The time point: blood at routine non-recurrence follow-up after resection. Sequencing was performed on whole RNA extracted from tumor and nontumor lung tissue, or from frozen PBMC, and the material was left unsorted. This clonotype was sampled from a female donor with early-stage non-small cell lung cancer. V gene TRBV5-1 combines with J gene TRBJ2-7; D is uncertain. Material: PBMCs, obtained at follow-up. The CDR3: CASSYGPPYEQYF. As DNA, the CDR3 is TGCGCCAGCAGCTATGGACCACCCTACGAGCAGTACTTC.